One and the same sample provided the 8 T cell receptor beta chains below, sequenced in a study of cytomegalovirus exposure and HLA in healthy donors. Primers for the PCR totalled 60 Vbeta and 13 Jbeta. Clones were sequenced by immunoSEQ multiplex PCR, and TCRdb holds only the in-frame ones, with some missing. Here the sample spans a few hundred thousand clones, approximately 84% being singletons. The sequenced material came from PBMCs. The source of these receptors is a woman aged 40 to 50 in good health and CMV-seropositive.

The chain is built from TRBV28 and TRBJ1-2, with D perhaps matching TRBD1 (5 bases). This CDR3 is 14 amino acids long. Trimming stripped 1 base from V and 6 bases from J, with 12 bases between. Germline values: CDR1 MDHEN, CDR2 SYDVKM. Here the CDR3 DNA reads TGTGCCAGCAGTTTATCCGGCAGGGCACATGGCTACACCTTC. Translating it yields CASSLSGRAHGYTF.

Details on this clone: Other DNA sequences in the same sample also yield this CDR3. The chain has TRBV28 and TRBJ2-1; 8 bases agree with TRBD2. CDR1 and CDR2 (germline): MDHEN, SYDVKM. After removal of 5 bases from V and 3 bases from J, the junction contained 15 bases not matched to a gene. This CDR3 region has 18 residues. CDR3 sequence reads: CASSVGGVVAGGYNEQFF. DNA of the CDR3: TGTGCCAGCAGTGTGGGGGGTGTGGTTGCGGGAGGCTACAATGAGCAGTTCTTC.

The chain couples TRBV7-3 to TRBJ2-1, with TRBD1 identical over 12 bases. Germline CDR1 and CDR2: SGHTA and FQGTGA. The length of the CDR3 is 17 residues. Trimming at V came to 1 base and at J to 9 bases, leaving 10 bases not matched to a gene. The CDR3 DNA sequence: TGTGCCAGCAGCTTAAAACCCCGGGACAGGGGGCTGACTGAGCAGTTCTTC. Translating gives CASSLKPRDRGLTEQFF. Using reference TRBV7-3 and TRBJ2-1 for the parts outside the CDR3, the full variable domain is GAGVSQTPSNKVTEKGKYVELRCDPISGHTALYWYRQSLGQGPEFLIYFQGTGAADDSGLPNDRFFAVRPEGSVSTLKIQRTERGDSAVYLCASSLKPRDRGLTEQFFGPGTRLTVL.

The CDR3 nucleotides read TGTGCCTGGAATCCGACAGGGTCGGGTGAAGCTTTCTTT. It specifies CAWNPTGSGEAFF. The chain carries TRBV30 and TRBJ1-1; 7 bases agree with TRBD1. CDR1 GTSNPN and CDR2 SVGIG come from the germline V gene (reference sequence). CDR3 length: 13 residues. J gave up 7 bases and V 4 bases, and 9 bases lay outside the gene matches.

The chain joins TRBV6-6 to TRBJ1-1; D gene unclear. The CDR3 has 15 residues. V shed 6 bases and J shed 6 bases, with 20 bases lying between them. CDR1 is MNHNY, CDR2 SVGAGI, per germline (reference sequence). The CDR3 sequence is CASRTPAQAGSEAFF. CDR3 DNA sequence: TGTGCCAGCAGAACCCCGGCGCAGGCGGGGTCTGAAGCTTTCTTT.

The rearrangement links TRBV30 to TRBJ1-1, with 10 positions matching TRBD1. CDR3 length: 14 amino acids. Trimming at V came to 0 bases and at J to 5 bases, leaving 3 bases not matched to a gene. CDR1 and CDR2 from the germline V gene are GTSNPN and SVGIG (reference sequence). CDR3 protein: CAWSVKGQGTEAFF. DNA for the CDR3: TGTGCCTGGAGTGTAAAGGGACAGGGGACTGAAGCTTTCTTT.

The chain uses TRBV7-2 and TRBJ1-1, with D tentatively TRBD1 (6 bases). The CDR3 is made up of 14 amino acids. Germline CDR1 SGHTA, CDR2 FQGNSA. With 5 bases removed from V and 1 base from J, the gap between germline ends came to 11 bases. The CDR3 bases are TGTGCCAGCAGCGGCAGGGGACCGAACACTGAAGCTTTCTTT. Residues: CASSGRGPNTEAFF.

The chain has TRBV30 and TRBJ1-4; 8 bases are a match to TRBD1. The CDR3 length is 14 residues. Per the germline V gene, CDR1 is GTSNPN and CDR2 is SVGIG (reference sequence). V was clipped by 2 bases and J by 8 bases; unmatched bases: 7. This CDR3 reads CAWSLPGTGEKLFF. The CDR3 DNA is TGTGCCTGGAGTTTACCCGGGACAGGAGAAAAACTGTTTTTT.